Each of the 29 T cell receptor beta chains below was sequenced from the same sample in a study of technical replicates of blood from four donors. Generated by immunoSEQ multiplex PCR, the TCRdb table keeps only in-frame clones and is missing some. The sample records roughly 100,000 clones, roughly 95% being singletons. Input material: T cells isolated from PBMCs. All receptors come from a human donor in good health.

The chain uses TRBV9 and TRBJ1-1; maybe TRBD1 (5 bases). CDR1 and CDR2 (germline): SGDLS, YYNGEE. The ends were cut back, 0 bases at V and 5 bases at J, with 11 bases in the middle. The CDR3 spans 14 residues. The CDR3 region is CASSVVGGVTEAFF. The CDR3 DNA follows: TGTGCCAGCAGCGTAGTTGGAGGGGTTACTGAAGCTTTCTTT. Looking up the rest from reference TRBV9 and TRBJ1-1 gives the full variable domain: DSGVTQTPKHLITATGQRVTLRCSPRSGDLSVYWYQQSLDQGLQFLIQYYNGEERAKGNILERFSAQQFPDLHSELNLSSLELGDSALYFCASSVVGGVTEAFFGQGTRLTVV.

The gene calls are TRBV9 and TRBJ2-1, with D hard to call. The CDR3 is made up of 12 amino acids. V was pared by 0 bases and J by 9 bases, with 7 bases between. Germline CDR1 is SGDLS and CDR2 is YYNGEE. The CDR3 reads CASSVANGEQFF. DNA of the CDR3: TGTGCCAGCAGCGTAGCAAACGGTGAGCAGTTCTTC.

This clone was seen only once. The chain combines TRBV11-2 with TRBJ1-1; D remains ambiguous. Trimming cost V 7 bases and J 1 base, with 7 bases left between them. This CDR3 region has 12 residues. CDR1 is SGHAT and CDR2 is FQNNGV in the germline V gene. CDR3 DNA sequence: TGTGCCAGCAACAGACCGAACACTGAAGCTTTCTTT. It yields the protein CASNRPNTEAFF.

The J gene is TRBJ1-1, the V gene TRBV7-9; D gene ambiguous. With 7 bases removed from V and 0 bases from J, the gap between germline ends came to 9 bases. Germline-derived CDR1 and CDR2 are SEHNR and FQNEAQ (reference sequence). The CDR3 sequence is 13 residues long. The CDR3 is CASTQSLNTEAFF. As DNA, the CDR3 is TGTGCCAGCACACAATCCTTGAACACTGAAGCTTTCTTT.

The genes are TRBV7-2 and TRBJ2-7; TRBD1 agrees at 10 bases. V lost 3 bases, J lost 3 bases, and 11 bases stayed unmatched. The CDR3 runs to 17 residues. Germline values: CDR1 SGHTA, CDR2 FQGNSA. The CDR3, as DNA: TGTGCCAGCAGCTTTAATACCGGGACAGGGGTTATCTACGAGCAGTACTTC. This encodes CASSFNTGTGVIYEQYF.

The CDR3 protein is CASSEGAGKVPGELFF. The CDR3, as DNA: TGTGCCAGCAGTGAAGGGGCAGGGAAGGTCCCCGGGGAGCTGTTTTTT. The chain has TRBV6-1 and TRBJ2-2; tentative D call: TRBD1 (5 bases). Germline CDR1 and CDR2: MNHNS and SASEGT. The CDR3 spans 16 residues. Trimming stripped 1 base from V and 6 bases from J, with 15 bases between.

The rearrangement joins TRBV21-1 to TRBJ2-1; TRBD2, the D gene given by the table, was not confirmed from the DNA. TRBV21-1 is a pseudogene. This CDR3 is built from 15 residues. DNA for the CDR3: TGTGCCAGCACCAAGACTAGCGGTCACCTCAATGAGCAGTTCTTC. Its translation is CASTKTSGHLNEQFF.

This clone is a singleton in its sample. In nucleotides, the CDR3 is TGCGCCAGCAGCCAACCGCGACTAGCGGGAGGACGGGGCGCAGATACGCAGTATTTT. It encodes CASSQPRLAGGRGADTQYF. The chain uses TRBV4-1 and TRBJ2-3, with 13 bases matching TRBD2. The CDR3 length is 19 residues. The ends lost 2 bases at V and 4 bases at J; junction bases unmatched: 12. CDR1 and CDR2 (germline): MGHRA, YSYEKL.

This CDR3 reads CASSTSGAGNTIYF. CDR3 sequence (DNA): TGTGCCAGCAGCACGTCCGGGGCTGGAAACACCATATATTTT. The rearrangement links TRBV28 to TRBJ1-3; no clear D. Germline CDR1 reads MDHEN; CDR2 reads SYDVKM. The CDR3 is made up of 14 amino acids. The V end lost 6 bases, the J end lost 2 bases, and 11 bases lay between the germline ends.

This chain uses TRBV19 with TRBJ1-5; D gene unclear. Trimming stripped 1 base from V and 8 bases from J, with 12 bases between. The CDR3 has 14 amino acids. Germline-derived CDR1 and CDR2 are LNHDA and SQIVND (reference sequence). For the CDR3, the DNA is TGTGCCAGTAGTATAGCTCCCCTAATCGAGCCCCAGCATTTT. This encodes CASSIAPLIEPQHF.

The rearrangement links TRBV27 to TRBJ2-3; D may be TRBD2 (6 bases). The CDR3 runs 16 residues. V was clipped by 5 bases and J by 3 bases, with 18 bases between them. Germline V CDR1 and CDR2: MNHEY, SMNVEV (reference sequence). In DNA, the CDR3 is TGTGCCAGCAGTCCCAAGGAGGGGAGAAGGACAGATACGCAGTATTTT. Protein product: CASSPKEGRRTDTQYF.

The rearrangement uses TRBV4-3 and TRBJ2-1, with 10 bases aligning to TRBD2. Germline V gene data show CDR1 as LGHNA and CDR2 as YSLEER. This CDR3 is built from 17 residues. V was pared by 3 bases and J by 5 bases, with 10 bases of the junction left unmatched. CDR3 nucleotide sequence: TGCGCCAGCAGCCAGGAAGAAGGACTAGCGGAAGACAATGAGCAGTTCTTC. Its translation is CASSQEEGLAEDNEQFF.

This chain links TRBV9 with TRBJ2-7; 11 bases are a match to TRBD1. There are 15 residues in the CDR3. The trim removed 0 bases at V and 4 bases at J, leaving 3 bases unmatched. Germline V gene sequence: CDR1 SGDLS, CDR2 YYNGEE. The DNA for the CDR3 is TGTGCCAGCAGCGTAGAGGGACAGGGGGGGTACGAGCAGTACTTC. Protein: CASSVEGQGGYEQYF. Full variable domain (remainder filled in from reference TRBV9 and TRBJ2-7): DSGVTQTPKHLITATGQRVTLRCSPRSGDLSVYWYQQSLDQGLQFLIQYYNGEERAKGNILERFSAQQFPDLHSELNLSSLELGDSALYFCASSVEGQGGYEQYFGPGTRLTVT.

Details on this clone: Germline and junction disagree at one end, which may indicate a read error. Other DNA sequences of this sample code for an identical CDR3. V gene TRBV7-7 combines with J gene TRBJ2-7, with 7 nucleotides matching TRBD1. The CDR3 is 13 residues long. CDR1 and CDR2 (germline): SSHAT, FNYEAQ (reference sequence). CDR3 sequence (DNA): TGTGCTAGCAGCTCGGGACAGTCCTACGAGCAGTACTTC. Translated: CASSSGQSYEQYF.

The rearrangement joins TRBV11-2 to TRBJ2-1, with TRBD2 identical over 7 bases. The trim removed 2 bases at V and 3 bases at J, leaving 4 bases unmatched. The CDR3 sequence is 15 residues long. The germline gives CDR1 SGHAT, CDR2 FQNNGV. The CDR3 sequence is CASSLLWEGYNEQFF. CDR3 DNA: TGTGCCAGCAGCTTACTGTGGGAGGGCTACAATGAGCAGTTCTTC.

Only one count was recorded for this clone. This sequence joins TRBV27 and TRBJ2-1; TRBD1 is a possible D gene (6 bases). This CDR3 region has 16 residues. The germline gives CDR1 MNHEY, CDR2 SMNVEV (reference sequence). V dropped 3 bases and J dropped 6 bases, with 18 bases sitting between them. The CDR3 protein is CASSFTPGATTNEQFF. CDR3 DNA: TGTGCCAGCAGTTTCACCCCAGGGGCGACTACCAATGAGCAGTTCTTC.

The CDR3, as DNA: TGTGCCAGCAGATACCTCTCCGGGACTCACACCGGGGAGCTGTTTTTT. As protein: CASRYLSGTHTGELFF. The chain employs TRBV27 and TRBJ2-2; tentative D call: TRBD2 (6 bases). There are 16 residues in the CDR3. Deletions cut 6 bases from V and 3 bases from J, with 17 bases between. CDR1 is MNHEY, CDR2 SMNVEV, per germline (reference sequence).

This clone has only one observation. The chain links TRBV27 to TRBJ1-1; tentative D call: TRBD1 (6 bases). This CDR3 region has 15 residues. Per the germline V gene, CDR1 is MNHEY and CDR2 is SMNVEV (reference sequence). Deletions cut 7 bases from V and 2 bases from J, with 17 bases between. The CDR3 region has the DNA TGTGCCAGCAAAATCAGGGACAACACTAACACTGAAGCTTTCTTT. Residues: CASKIRDNTNTEAFF.

The chain uses TRBV30 and TRBJ2-5, with 9 bases aligning to TRBD2. CDR3 length: 15 amino acids. Germline V gives CDR1 GTSNPN, CDR2 SVGIG (reference sequence). The V and J ends lost 4 bases and 5 bases, in that order; junction bases with no gene match: 11. The DNA of the CDR3 is TGTGCCTGGACGCCTAGCGGGGTTTTTGGGGAGACCCAGTACTTC. Protein sequence: CAWTPSGVFGETQYF.

As concerns this clone: At the DNA level, this CDR3 is encoded by other sequences in the same sample as well. V and J are TRBV28 and TRBJ1-2; 10 bases align to TRBD1. The V segment lost 3 bases and the J segment 2 bases; nucleotides outside the gene matches: 0. Germline-derived CDR1 and CDR2 are MDHEN and SYDVKM. The CDR3 has 14 amino acids. CDR3 protein: CASSLGQGNYGYTF. In nucleotides, the CDR3 is TGTGCCAGCAGTTTGGGACAGGGGAACTATGGCTACACCTTC.

The chain combines TRBV6-1 with TRBJ2-2; perhaps TRBD1 as D (5 bases). From germline, CDR1 is MNHNS and CDR2 SASEGT. Trimming stripped 7 bases from V and 5 bases from J, with 17 bases between. The CDR3 length is 15 residues. Here the CDR3 DNA reads TGTGCCAGCATCCCGCAGGGAAAGCATACCGGGGAGCTGTTTTTT. Its translation: CASIPQGKHTGELFF.

This chain uses TRBV15 with TRBJ1-2; D perhaps matches TRBD1 (5 bases). The germline V gene has CDR1 LNHNV and CDR2 YYDKDF (reference sequence). The CDR3 contains 11 residues. The germline V and J ends were trimmed by 6 bases and 14 bases, with 16 bases remaining between them. CDR3 loop: CATSRGAVCTF. CDR3 DNA: TGTGCCACCAGTCGCGGGGCAGTATGTACCTTC.

The chain employs TRBV4-2 and TRBJ2-7, with TRBD2 matching 10 bases. V lost 1 base, J lost 2 bases, and 2 bases stayed unmatched. Germline-derived CDR1 and CDR2 are LGHNA and YNFKEQ. This CDR3 has 15 amino acids. Written as DNA, the CDR3 is TGTGCCAGCAGCCAAGGCCTAGCGGGAGCCTACGAGCAGTACTTC. Protein product: CASSQGLAGAYEQYF.

The rearrangement joins TRBV6-1 to TRBJ2-2, with TRBD1 matching 7 bases. After removal of 2 bases from V and 2 bases from J, the junction contained 2 bases not matched to a gene. Germline CDR1 MNHNS, CDR2 SASEGT. The CDR3 runs to 15 residues. In DNA, the CDR3 is TGTGCCAGCAGTGAAACAGGGGTAAACACCGGGGAGCTGTTTTTT. It specifies CASSETGVNTGELFF.

This chain connects TRBV6-6 to TRBJ1-1; D unclear. Germline V gives CDR1 MNHNY, CDR2 SVGAGI (reference sequence). V was clipped by 2 bases and J by 11 bases, with 12 bases between them. The CDR3 runs to 12 residues. This CDR3 is CASSYPISQAFF. The CDR3 DNA reads as TGTGCCAGCAGTTACCCCATATCCCAGGCTTTCTTT.

This chain joins TRBV18 and TRBJ2-3, with D maybe TRBD2 (6 bases). In germline, CDR1 is KGHSH, CDR2 LQKENI. This CDR3 is built from 14 residues. V was clipped by 4 bases and J by 5 bases, with 13 bases between them. The CDR3 region has the DNA TGTGCCAGCTCACTGCGGGAAGTAAGAGATACGCAGTATTTT. It encodes CASSLREVRDTQYF.

This clone was counted a single time. V and J are TRBV2 and TRBJ2-3; TRBD2 aligns across 8 bases. The germline CDR1 and CDR2 sequences are SNHLY and FYNNEI. V lost 2 bases to trimming and J lost 5 bases; unmatched junction nucleotides: 6. The length of the CDR3 is 15 residues. In DNA form, the CDR3 reads TGTGCCAGCAGTGAATTCCGGGAGGGCCTAGATACGCAGTATTTT. It translates to CASSEFREGLDTQYF. Using reference TRBV2 and TRBJ2-3 for the parts outside the CDR3, the full variable domain is EPEVTQTPSHQVTQMGQEVILRCVPISNHLYFYWYRQILGQKVEFLVSFYNNEISEKSEIFDDQFSVERPDGSNFTLKIRSTKLEDSAMYFCASSEFREGLDTQYFGPGTRLTVL.

The chain employs TRBV19 and TRBJ2-7, with a possible D match to TRBD1 (6 bases). CDR1 and CDR2 (germline): LNHDA, SQIVND (reference sequence). This CDR3 is built from 15 residues. The V gene lost 1 base and the J gene lost 2 bases, with 12 bases spanning the gap. CDR3 nucleotide sequence: TGTGCCAGTAGTATAGTTGGGCAGGGGCCCTACGAGCAGTACTTC. It codes for CASSIVGQGPYEQYF.

The CDR3, as DNA: TGTGCCAGCAGCGAGACAGGGGACGACTATGGCTACACCTTC. It yields the protein CASSETGDDYGYTF. V usage is TRBV7-3 and J usage is TRBJ1-2, with 8 bases that match TRBD1. After removal of 5 bases from V and 3 bases from J, the junction contained 5 bases not matched to a gene. Germline values: CDR1 SGHTA, CDR2 FQGTGA. The CDR3 has 14 residues.